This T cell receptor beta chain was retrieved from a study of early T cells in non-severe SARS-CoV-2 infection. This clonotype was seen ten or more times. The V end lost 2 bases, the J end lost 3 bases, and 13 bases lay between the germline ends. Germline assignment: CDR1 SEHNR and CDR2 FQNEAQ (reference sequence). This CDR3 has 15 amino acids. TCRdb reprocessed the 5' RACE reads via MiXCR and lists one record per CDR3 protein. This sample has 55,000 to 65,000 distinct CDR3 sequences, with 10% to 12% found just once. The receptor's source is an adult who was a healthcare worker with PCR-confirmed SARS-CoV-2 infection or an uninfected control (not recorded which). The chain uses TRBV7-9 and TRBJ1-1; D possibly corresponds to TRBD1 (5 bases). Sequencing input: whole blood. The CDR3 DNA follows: TGTGCCAGCAGCTTATATCAGGCGGGGGACACTGAAGCTTTCTTT. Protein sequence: CASSLYQAGDTEAFF.